These T cell receptor beta chains were read from a single sample in a study of preoperative IRX-2 immunotherapy in early breast cancer. The protocol was immunoSEQ multiplex PCR, while the TCRdb copy is restricted to in-frame clones and leaves out a portion. The sample lists approximately 96,000 clones; approximately 90% were seen once. The input for sequencing was tumor tissue, taken after IRX-2 immunotherapy. These receptors were obtained from a human donor with breast cancer. Both conserved end residues are part of each CDR3. The D gene is left open where the match is weak. Where a row states a size, it is once, few, many or the class of an expanded clone; other rows omit it.

TGTGCCAGCAGGTTAGGCCCTGGGAGGCAGTACTTC,CASRLGPGRQYF,TRBJ2-7,NA,TRBV9,NA
TGCAGCGTTGAAAAGCAGGGGGGCTACGAGCAGTACTTC,CSVEKQGGYEQYF,TRBJ2-7,NA,TRBV29-1,NA
TGCAGCGTGTATCTAAGCGGGAGGGCCCACTTATCCTACAATGAGCAGTTCTTC,CSVYLSGRAHLSYNEQFF,TRBJ2-1,TRBD2,TRBV29-1,NA
TGTGCCAGCAGTGAAGGGCTAGCGGGGTCGGAGCAGTTCTTC,CASSEGLAGSEQFF,TRBJ2-1,TRBD2,TRBV2,NA
TGTGCCAGCTGCGCCAGTTCTAATGAAAAACTGTTTTTT,CASCASSNEKLFF,TRBJ1-4,NA,TRBV12-5,NA
TGCGCCAGCAGTGCTGGGAGCATGAACTATGGCTACACCTTC,CASSAGSMNYGYTF,TRBJ1-2,NA,TRBV10-2,NA
TGTGCCAGCAGCCACGGCCCCACAGGGGGCTATGGCTACACCTTC,CASSHGPTGGYGYTF,TRBJ1-2,TRBD1,TRBV11-3,NA
TGTGCCAGCAGTTATAGGCTGGTTCACTACGAGCAGTACTTC,CASSYRLVHYEQYF,TRBJ2-7,NA,TRBV28,NA
TGTGCCAGCGCTATAAGGACAGCCACTAATGAAAAACTGTTTTTT,CASAIRTATNEKLFF,TRBJ1-4,NA,TRBV6-8,NA
TGTGCCAGCATCGCACGCAATTACAGGGGAGGCCAGCCCCAGCATTTT,CASIARNYRGGQPQHF,TRBJ1-5,TRBD1,TRBV28,NA
TGTGCCTGGGCACACGGAGGGATGGGTGAAAAACTGTTTTTT,CAWAHGGMGEKLFF,TRBJ1-4,NA,TRBV30,few
TGTGCCAGCAGCTTGTTCCCAGGGGGCCTGAACACTGAAGCTTTCTTT,CASSLFPGGLNTEAFF,TRBJ1-1,TRBD1,TRBV11-3,NA
TGTGCCTGGAGTTCGGCGGCAGGGGTAAACTATGGCTACACCTTC,CAWSSAAGVNYGYTF,TRBJ1-2,NA,TRBV30,NA
TGCAGCGCCCGGGGGATGAACACTGAAGCTTTCTTT,CSARGMNTEAFF,TRBJ1-1,NA,TRBV29-1,NA
TGTGCCAGCAGTTTGACGGGAACGGAGACCCAGTACTTC,CASSLTGTETQYF,TRBJ2-5,NA,TRBV28,NA
TGTGCCAGCAGGACCCTTGGGACCGATTATAGCAATCAGCCCCAGCATTTT,CASRTLGTDYSNQPQHF,TRBJ1-5,NA,TRBV28,once
TGTGCCAGCAGCCCTCGTGGGACAGAGTTTTACGAGCAGTACTTC,CASSPRGTEFYEQYF,TRBJ2-7,TRBD1,TRBV7-6,NA
TGTGCCATCAGTGACTCCAGGGAGAGTAATGAAAAACTGTTTTTT,CAISDSRESNEKLFF,TRBJ1-4,NA,TRBV6-8,NA
TGCAGCGCAGACGGACAGGGAGGAGAGACCCAGTACTTC,CSADGQGGETQYF,TRBJ2-5,TRBD1,TRBV29-1,NA
TGTGCCAGCGGGCGGACTAGCGGCTTTTTAAATACGCAGTATTTT,CASGRTSGFLNTQYF,TRBJ2-3,TRBD2,TRBV27,NA
TGTGCCAGCAGTGAACAGAACCACAACGGGGGCTACACCTTC,CASSEQNHNGGYTF,TRBJ1-2,NA,TRBV2,NA
TGTGCCAGGGGCTGGAGGGATTATGGCTACACCTTC,CARGWRDYGYTF,TRBJ1-2,NA,TRBV28,NA
TGTGCCACCAGCAGAGATACAAGGAGCTCTGGAAACACCATATATTTT,CATSRDTRSSGNTIYF,TRBJ1-3,NA,TRBV15,NA
TGCGCCAGCAGTGGACAGGGGGCGCGGGGAAACACCATATATTTT,CASSGQGARGNTIYF,TRBJ1-3,TRBD1,TRBV10-2,NA
TGTGCCAGTAGTTCTAAGGACAGGGGCAGGGATGAGCAGTTCTTC,CASSSKDRGRDEQFF,TRBJ2-1,TRBD1,TRBV19,NA
TGTGCCAGCGGGGGGAAGGTCTACGAGCAGTACTTC,CASGGKVYEQYF,TRBJ2-7,NA,TRBV6-8,NA
TGCAGCGTTGTGGGACCAACAAACACTGAAGCTTTCTTT,CSVVGPTNTEAFF,TRBJ1-1,NA,TRBV29-1,NA
TGTGCCAGCAGCTTGGCCGGGCCGTCGGCCCGGGGCTACACCTTC,CASSLAGPSARGYTF,TRBJ1-2,NA,TRBV11-3,NA
TGCGCCAGCAGCCTAGGGGGCGCGCTCATGAACACTGAAGCTTTCTTT,CASSLGGALMNTEAFF,TRBJ1-1,TRBD1,TRBV5-1,NA
TGCGCCAGCAGCTTGGAAATTGTATTTCCGAATTCACCCCTCCACTTT,CASSLEIVFPNSPLHF,TRBJ1-6,NA,TRBV5-1,NA
TGTGCCAGCAGCTCCGGAGGGAATAGCAATCAGCCCCAGCATTTT,CASSSGGNSNQPQHF,TRBJ1-5,NA,TRBV7-7,NA
TGTGCCAGCAGTTCTGGACAGGTGAACTATGGCTACACCTTC,CASSSGQVNYGYTF,TRBJ1-2,TRBD1,TRBV28,NA
TGTGCCAGCGGTTCCGGAGTGGGTAATGAAAAACTGTTTTTT,CASGSGVGNEKLFF,TRBJ1-4,NA,TRBV14,NA
TGTGCCAGCAGTTACCGGGGGACTAGTTCCTACAATGAGCAGTTCTTC,CASSYRGTSSYNEQFF,TRBJ2-1,TRBD2,TRBV6-8,NA
TGTGCCAGCAGCTTAGTCCACGGGATTGCCTACGAGCAGTACTTC,CASSLVHGIAYEQYF,TRBJ2-7,NA,TRBV11-3,few
TGTGCCAGCAGAACCATCCAATACTATGGCTACACCTTC,CASRTIQYYGYTF,TRBJ1-2,NA,TRBV28,NA
TGTGCCGGACAGGGGGCCCAGAACACTGAAGCTTTCTTT,CAGQGAQNTEAFF,TRBJ1-1,TRBD1,TRBV6-8,few
TGTGCCAGCAGTTTGGAGTATGAAAAACTGTTTTTT,CASSLEYEKLFF,TRBJ1-4,NA,TRBV28,NA
TGTGCCAGCACCAGTGATCCCGGGAGAGGGAAGTTCTTC,CASTSDPGRGKFF,TRBJ2-1,NA,TRBV5-4,NA